These 30 T cell receptor beta chains share one sample of origin, sequenced in a study of somatic mutations in cytotoxic T cells in rheumatoid arthritis. Repertoires were generated with immunoSEQ multiplex PCR, while TCRdb's copy carries only in-frame clones and drops some. This sample has some 21,000 clones, with about four fifths found just once. Sequenced input: CD8+ T cells sorted from blood. These receptors all stem from an adult with rheumatoid arthritis.

Only a few counts were recorded for this clone. This rearrangement joins TRBV2 to TRBJ1-2; 8 nucleotides line up with TRBD1. The CDR3 is 14 amino acids. The trim removed 3 bases at V and 4 bases at J, leaving 4 bases unmatched. Germline V gives CDR1 SNHLY, CDR2 FYNNEI. CDR3 bases: TGTGCCAGCAGTGAGGGGACAGGTCTCTATGGCTACACCTTC. This encodes CASSEGTGLYGYTF.

J is TRBJ2-3 and V is TRBV7-6; 9 nucleotides match TRBD2. The CDR3 runs to 16 residues. The V and J ends lost 1 base and 2 bases, in that order; junction bases with no gene match: 4. CDR1 is SGHVS, CDR2 FNYEAQ, per germline. The CDR3 coding sequence is TGTGCCAGCAGCTTAGAGGCTAGCGGGGCCACAGATACGCAGTATTTT. The encoded protein is CASSLEASGATDTQYF.

This sequence joins TRBV7-8 and TRBJ2-1, with D hard to call. Germline V gene data show CDR1 as SGHVS and CDR2 as FQNEAQ. The CDR3 is 15 amino acids. V dropped 1 base and J dropped 0 bases, with 7 bases sitting between them. In nucleotides, the CDR3 is TGTGCCAGCAGCTTAGGACCAAGCTCCTACAATGAGCAGTTCTTC. The encoded protein is CASSLGPSSYNEQFF.

The V gene is TRBV12-5, the J gene TRBJ2-3, with 8 bases matching TRBD2. V gave up 2 bases and J gave up 2 bases; unmatched junction bases: 12. CDR3 length equals 18 residues. Germline values: CDR1 LGHNT, CDR2 FRNRAP. CDR3 DNA: TGTGCTAGTGGTTTGACCATCCTAAGCGGGGGAAACACAGATACGCAGTATTTT. It codes for CASGLTILSGGNTDTQYF.

Details on this clone: A much more abundant neighbour one base away suggests this may be a read error. The V gene is TRBV7-8, the J gene TRBJ2-3; D is unresolved. CDR1 and CDR2 (germline): SGHVS, FQNEAQ. The length of the CDR3 is 11 residues. V lost 5 bases to trimming and J lost 2 bases, with 2 bases between them. The CDR3, as DNA: TGTGCCAGCAGCGTCACAGATACGCAGTATTTT. Its protein is CASSVTDTQYF.

V and J are TRBV10-2 and TRBJ2-3; D unresolved. Trimming stripped 2 bases from V and 4 bases from J, with 7 bases between. This CDR3 has 13 residues. Germline-derived CDR1 and CDR2 are WSHSY and SAAADI. The CDR3 protein is CASSEPRADTQYF. In nucleotides, the CDR3 is TGCGCCAGCAGTGAGCCCCGCGCAGATACGCAGTATTTT.

V gene TRBV28 combines with J gene TRBJ2-1; D ambiguous. From germline, CDR1 is MDHEN and CDR2 SYDVKM. V lost 1 base, J lost 8 bases, and 24 bases lay in between. This CDR3 has 18 residues. The CDR3 nucleotides read TGTGCCAGCAGTTTATTGGTCCGGTCGAGGAGCATAGTGGATGAGCAGTTCTTC. It codes for CASSLLVRSRSIVDEQFF. Drawing the rest from reference TRBV28 and TRBJ2-1, the complete variable domain is DVKVTQSSRYLVKRTGEKVFLECVQDMDHENMFWYRQDPGLGLRLIYFSYDVKMKEKGDIPEGYSVSREKKERFSLILESASTNQTSMYLCASSLLVRSRSIVDEQFFGPGTRLTVL.

J is TRBJ2-1 and V is TRBV7-6; the D is unclear. The CDR3 loop spans 13 amino acids. The V gene's germline CDR1 is SGHVS and CDR2 FNYEAQ. The V gene lost 1 base and the J gene lost 6 bases, with 7 bases spanning the gap. The CDR3 sequence: CASSLEPPNEQFF. In DNA form, the CDR3 reads TGTGCCAGCAGCTTAGAGCCACCCAATGAGCAGTTCTTC.

The J gene is TRBJ2-5, the V gene TRBV7-2; D is perhaps TRBD1 (6 bases). Looked up from germline, CDR1 is SGHTA and CDR2 is FQGNSA. The CDR3 runs 16 residues. The V and J ends lost 3 bases and 4 bases respectively, with 18 bases between them. The CDR3 loop is CASSFALDSRAETQYF. For the CDR3, the DNA is TGTGCCAGCAGCTTTGCCCTGGACAGTAGAGCAGAGACCCAGTACTTC.

J is TRBJ1-2 and V is TRBV9; D uncertain. The germline gives CDR1 SGDLS, CDR2 YYNGEE. V was clipped by 3 bases and J by 3 bases, with 12 bases between them. The CDR3 spans 14 residues. The CDR3 spells CASSGSPQHYGYTF. The CDR3 DNA reads TGTGCCAGCAGCGGCTCCCCCCAGCACTATGGCTACACCTTC.

The J gene is TRBJ2-7, the V gene TRBV4-2; maybe TRBD1 (6 bases). The CDR3 is 16 amino acids. Germline CDR1 and CDR2: LGHNA and YNFKEQ. V was shortened by 1 base and J by 3 bases, with 16 bases between the two germline ends. The DNA for the CDR3 is TGTGCCAGCAGCCAAGTCCACCGGACAGACCTCTACGAGCAGTACTTC. Translated: CASSQVHRTDLYEQYF.

By share, this clone ranks as medium-sized. In DNA form, the CDR3 reads TGCGCCAGCAGCCAAGCGGGTGGTTCCTACAATGAGCAGTTCTTC. It codes for CASSQAGGSYNEQFF. V is TRBV4-1 and J is TRBJ2-1; no reliable D call. V lost 1 base to trimming and J lost 1 base, with 8 bases between them. CDR1 and CDR2 (germline): MGHRA, YSYEKL. The CDR3 is 15 residues long.

This chain links TRBV11-1 with TRBJ2-2; D remains ambiguous. Germline values: CDR1 SGHAT, CDR2 FQDESV (reference sequence). The CDR3 sequence is 13 residues long. The ends were cut back, 5 bases at V and 6 bases at J, with 10 bases in the middle. The CDR3 here is CASSNIRSGELFF. CDR3 bases: TGTGCCAGCAGCAATATCAGGTCCGGGGAGCTGTTTTTT.

This clone appeared a single time. The rearrangement links TRBV5-1 to TRBJ1-1; D is uncertain. The CDR3 covers 16 residues. The germline V gene encodes CDR1 SGHRS and CDR2 YFSETQ. V was shortened by 0 bases and J by 3 bases, with 15 bases between the two germline ends. CDR3 residues: CASSLEASFIYTEAFF. DNA of the CDR3: TGCGCCAGCAGCTTGGAAGCGAGTTTTATTTACACTGAAGCTTTCTTT.

The J gene is TRBJ1-5, the V gene TRBV25-1; D is undetermined. The V end was cut by 2 bases, the J end by 4 bases, with 6 bases between. CDR1 and CDR2 from the germline V gene are MGHDK and SYGVNS. This CDR3 spans 13 amino acids. The CDR3 DNA follows: TGTGCCAGCAGTGAAACTGAGAATCAGCCCCAGCATTTT. The encoded protein is CASSETENQPQHF.

The V and J genes are TRBV2 and TRBJ2-3, with 10 bases that match TRBD2. J lost 6 bases, V lost 4 bases, and 7 bases had no gene match. The CDR3 is 15 amino acids. CDR1 and CDR2 (germline): SNHLY, FYNNEI. In DNA form, the CDR3 reads TGTGCCAGCAGTGGACCGGGACTAGCGTTTGATACGCAGTATTTT. This codes for CASSGPGLAFDTQYF.

The chain is built from TRBV7-9 and TRBJ1-1, with D hard to call. This CDR3 is 14 amino acids long. CDR1 is SEHNR, CDR2 FQNEAQ, per germline (reference sequence). Trimming shortened V by 4 bases and J by 4 bases, and 13 bases separated the two germline ends. This CDR3 is CASSYLGASTEAFF. CDR3 DNA sequence: TGTGCCAGCAGCTACCTCGGAGCGTCCACTGAAGCTTTCTTT.

This clone has only a few counts. The V and J genes are TRBV7-9 and TRBJ2-2, with TRBD1 identical over 10 bases. Germline-derived CDR1 and CDR2 are SEHNR and FQNEAQ (reference sequence). The V and J ends lost 5 bases and 7 bases, in that order; junction bases with no gene match: 7. The CDR3 loop spans 15 amino acids. The CDR3 region is CASSVDRGRIGELFF. In DNA form, the CDR3 reads TGTGCCAGCAGCGTAGACAGGGGGCGCATCGGGGAGCTGTTTTTT.

The J gene is TRBJ2-2, the V gene TRBV6-1; weak D call: TRBD1 (5 bases). The CDR3 runs to 13 residues. Trimming removed 3 bases from V and 3 bases from J, with 5 bases in between. Germline CDR1 and CDR2: MNHNS and SASEGT. For the CDR3, the DNA is TGTGCCAGCAGTGACAGGGACACCGGGGAGCTGTTTTTT. Residues: CASSDRDTGELFF.

The V and J genes are TRBV7-9 and TRBJ1-2; no clear D. Trimming shortened V by 1 base and J by 2 bases, and 8 bases separated the two germline ends. The CDR3 extends over 14 amino acids. Germline-derived CDR1 and CDR2 are SEHNR and FQNEAQ (reference sequence). This CDR3 is CASSLGAGNYGYTF. The CDR3 bases are TGTGCCAGCAGCTTAGGGGCGGGGAACTATGGCTACACCTTC.

This clone was found once. The chain carries TRBV5-6 and TRBJ1-1, with 7 nucleotides matching TRBD1. With 3 bases clipped from V and 10 bases from J, the junction kept 3 bases outside the gene matches. CDR1 SGHDT and CDR2 YYEEEE come from the germline V gene. CDR3 length: 11 amino acids. Here the CDR3 reads CASSSGGAAFF. CDR3 coding DNA: TGTGCCAGCAGCTCAGGGGGGGCAGCTTTCTTT.

This chain links TRBV27 with TRBJ2-7; D may be TRBD1 (6 bases). CDR1 MNHEY and CDR2 SMNVEV come from the germline V gene (reference sequence). V was pared by 5 bases and J by 4 bases, with 18 bases between. The CDR3 runs 15 residues. This chain's CDR3 is CASSDTGMQRYEQYF. Written as DNA, the CDR3 is TGTGCCAGCAGTGACACAGGGATGCAGCGGTACGAGCAGTACTTC.

The chain employs TRBV4-3 and TRBJ2-5; D remains unclear. Trimming removed 0 bases from V and 3 bases from J, with 8 bases in between. Germline lookup yields CDR1 LGHNA and CDR2 YSLEER. There are 14 residues in the CDR3. The CDR3 reads CASSQDTGKETQYF. The CDR3 DNA reads as TGCGCCAGCAGCCAAGACACGGGTAAAGAGACCCAGTACTTC.

The sample holds one count of this clone. This rearrangement joins TRBV7-8 to TRBJ2-7; weak D call: TRBD1 (6 bases). Between the trimmed V and J ends, which lost 1 base and 2 bases, there was a span of 12 bases. CDR1 is SGHVS and CDR2 is FQNEAQ in the germline V gene. The length of the CDR3 is 15 residues. The CDR3 is CASSLVGDTTYEQYF. CDR3 DNA: TGTGCCAGCAGCTTAGTTGGGGACACCACCTACGAGCAGTACTTC.

This clone was observed a handful of times. V is TRBV27 and J is TRBJ2-7; possible D gene TRBD2, 5 bases. Germline V gene sequence: CDR1 MNHEY, CDR2 SMNVEV (reference sequence). Trimming shortened V by 7 bases and J by 12 bases, and 19 bases separated the two germline ends. The CDR3 is 12 amino acids. This CDR3 reads CASTSASGVLYF. The CDR3 DNA sequence: TGTGCCAGCACCAGCGCCTCCGGGGTTCTGTACTTC.

This rearrangement joins TRBV4-1 to TRBJ2-7, with D possibly TRBD1 on 5 matching bases. The germline V gene encodes CDR1 MGHRA and CDR2 YSYEKL. The V end lost 4 bases, the J end lost 4 bases, and 11 bases lay between the germline ends. The length of the CDR3 is 13 residues. CDR3 sequence: CASSPGYEYEQYF. CDR3 in DNA: TGCGCCAGCAGCCCAGGGTACGAGTACGAGCAGTACTTC.

This chain connects TRBV4-3 to TRBJ2-2, with 7 bases matching TRBD2. The CDR3 contains 14 residues. Losses at the gene ends were 3 bases for V and 7 bases for J; bases not matched to a gene: 5. Germline CDR1 reads LGHNA; CDR2 reads YSLEER. CDR3 sequence (DNA): TGCGCCAGCAGCCATGGGAGGGCGAGCGGGGAGCTGTTTTTT. Encoded protein: CASSHGRASGELFF.

CDR3 coding DNA: TGTGCCAGTAGGGGGTCGATCTCCTACGAGCAGTACTTC. Translating gives CASRGSISYEQYF. This rearrangement joins TRBV19 to TRBJ2-7, with D hard to call. CDR3 length: 13 residues. V was cut by 6 bases and J by 0 bases, with 9 bases left in between. The germline V gene has CDR1 LNHDA and CDR2 SQIVND (reference sequence).

This clone was detected only once. This chain uses TRBV7-8 with TRBJ1-1; a possible D gene is TRBD1 (6 bases). From germline, CDR1 is SGHVS and CDR2 FQNEAQ. Trimming took 5 bases from V and 3 from J, leaving 19 bases between them. The CDR3 is 16 residues long. As DNA, the CDR3 is TGTGCCAGCAGCCCCTACGGTCAGGGGACTCACACTGAAGCTTTCTTT. Residues: CASSPYGQGTHTEAFF.

V and J are TRBV2 and TRBJ2-3, with 7 bases matching TRBD2. The germline V gene has CDR1 SNHLY and CDR2 FYNNEI. The CDR3 is 17 amino acids. V lost 3 bases and J lost 2; bases outside the gene matches: 11. In DNA form, the CDR3 reads TGTGCCAGCAGTGAGGTTCCTCTAGCGGAGGACACAGATACGCAGTATTTT. This sequence encodes CASSEVPLAEDTDTQYF. The whole variable domain, filled in from reference TRBV2 and TRBJ2-3, reads EPEVTQTPSHQVTQMGQEVILRCVPISNHLYFYWYRQILGQKVEFLVSFYNNEISEKSEIFDDQFSVERPDGSNFTLKIRSTKLEDSAMYFCASSEVPLAEDTDTQYFGPGTRLTVL.